The 20 T cell receptor beta chains given below trace back to one sample, sequenced in a study of blood T cell repertoires in COVID-19 (dated by TCRdb to about 2020). Library construction relied on the immunoSEQ multiplex PCR assay. Imported from immuneACCESS, the table was reduced by TCRdb to in-frame sequences with V and J called. These copies leave out some clones; in studies compared against another copy, an unresolved V gene accounts for under half, and the cause of the remainder is not known. This sample is represented by approximately 100,000 clones; 70% to 90% of them were singletons. The ten largest clonotypes hold approximately 3.1% of the sample. The specimen sequenced was peripheral blood. These receptors all come from a man aged 45-65 years in a cohort sampled during active COVID-19.

This clone appeared a single time. The CDR3 loop reads CANPTGTTEAFF. The CDR3 region has the DNA TGTGCCAACCCGACAGGGACCACTGAAGCTTTCTTT. The chain couples TRBV2 to TRBJ1-1; 7 bases match TRBD1. In germline, CDR1 is SNHLY, CDR2 FYNNEI. This CDR3 contains 12 residues. V was clipped by 10 bases and J by 4 bases; unmatched bases: 6.

V usage is TRBV9 and J usage is TRBJ2-3; TRBD2 matches at 12 bases. Per germline, CDR1 SGDLS and CDR2 YYNGEE. The CDR3 consists of 16 residues. V was clipped by 4 bases and J by 3 bases; unmatched bases: 6. CDR3 region: CASSPGLAGPTDTQYF. The CDR3 DNA sequence: TGTGCCAGCAGCCCCGGACTAGCGGGGCCGACAGATACGCAGTATTTT.

The rearrangement uses TRBV14 and TRBJ2-4; tentative D call: TRBD1 (5 bases). V lost 0 bases and J 7 bases, leaving 13 bases between the germline ends. CDR3 length: 15 amino acids. CDR1 is SGHDN and CDR2 is FVKESK in the germline V gene. CDR3 protein: CASSQDWTLGNIQYF. For the CDR3, the DNA is TGTGCCAGCAGCCAAGATTGGACATTAGGGAACATTCAGTACTTC.

The chain's CDR3 is CASSERGSQGLGGYTF. The CDR3 DNA reads TGTGCCAGCAGTGAAAGGGGTTCACAGGGTCTCGGCGGCTACACCTTC. This rearrangement joins TRBV2 to TRBJ1-2; TRBD1 is a possible D gene (6 bases). Trimming took 2 bases from V and 8 from J, leaving 21 bases between them. The CDR3 is 16 residues long. CDR1 and CDR2 (germline): SNHLY, FYNNEI.

The chain joins TRBV5-1 to TRBJ1-2, with D possibly TRBD1 on 6 matching bases. This CDR3 comprises 15 residues. Germline lookup yields CDR1 SGHRS and CDR2 YFSETQ. V was trimmed by 4 bases and J by 2 bases, leaving 15 bases between them. This CDR3 reads CASSQLQGRNYGYTF. The CDR3 coding sequence is TGCGCCAGCAGCCAACTTCAGGGGAGAAACTATGGCTACACCTTC.

V usage is TRBV6-5 and J usage is TRBJ2-5, with 8 bases fitting TRBD2. In germline, CDR1 is MNHEY, CDR2 SVGAGI. The CDR3 contains 13 residues. Trimming took 7 bases from V and 4 from J; bases not matched to a gene: 5. The CDR3 coding sequence is TGTGCCAGCACCAGCGGGGGCGGAGAGACCCAGTACTTC. Translated, it gives CASTSGGGETQYF.

The V call is TRBV29-1, the J call TRBJ2-4; 11 nucleotides agree with TRBD1. The trim removed 6 bases at V and 1 base at J, leaving 8 bases unmatched. CDR1 is SQVTM, CDR2 ANQGSEA, per germline. This CDR3 comprises 16 residues. CDR3 sequence: CSVGGTGGEAKNIQYF. The CDR3 region has the DNA TGCAGCGTCGGCGGGACAGGGGGTGAGGCCAAAAACATTCAGTACTTC.

This rearrangement joins TRBV4-1 to TRBJ1-2; a weak D match, TRBD1 (5 bases). This CDR3 is built from 15 residues. CDR1 and CDR2 from the germline V gene are MGHRA and YSYEKL. The ends were cut back, 2 bases at V and 4 bases at J, with 14 bases in the middle. The CDR3 here is CASSQSQGSPYGYTF. The CDR3 DNA sequence: TGCGCCAGCAGCCAATCCCAGGGTTCCCCCTATGGCTACACCTTC.

The chain couples TRBV14 to TRBJ2-3, with TRBD2 matching over 8 bases. The CDR3 runs 14 residues. From germline, CDR1 is SGHDN and CDR2 FVKESK. The trim removed 8 bases at V and 4 bases at J, leaving 8 bases unmatched. The CDR3 coding sequence is TGTGCCAGCCGCCGGGGGGGCATGGCAGATACGCAGTATTTT. Amino acids: CASRRGGMADTQYF.

The V gene is TRBV15, the J gene TRBJ2-1; 8 nucleotides align to TRBD1. The CDR3 consists of 14 residues. Trimming at V came to 3 bases and at J to 2 bases, leaving 0 bases not matched to a gene. CDR1 is LNHNV and CDR2 is YYDKDF in the germline V gene (reference sequence). The DNA of the CDR3 is TGTGCCACCAGCAGGGACAGGGCCTACAATGAGCAGTTCTTC. It specifies CATSRDRAYNEQFF.

The table lists this clone with many counts. The chain has TRBV7-9 and TRBJ1-6, with 7 bases matching TRBD1. Germline-derived CDR1 and CDR2 are SEHNR and FQNEAQ (reference sequence). The length of the CDR3 is 14 residues. J lost 10 bases, V lost 1 base, and 4 bases had no gene match. For the CDR3, the DNA is TGTGCCAGCAGCTTAGAGGGGGCCAAATCACCCCTCCACTTT. Translated, it gives CASSLEGAKSPLHF.

The V and J genes are TRBV10-3 and TRBJ2-3; 7 bases align to TRBD2. Germline CDR1 reads ENHRY; CDR2 reads SYGVKD. CDR3 size: 15 residues. Trimming removed 8 bases from V and 1 base from J; junction bases left unmatched: 9. CDR3 sequence: CAIAESGARTDTQYF. The CDR3 coding sequence is TGTGCCATCGCAGAGAGCGGGGCACGCACAGATACGCAGTATTTT.

The CDR3 loop reads CASSTMAGAYGYTF. CDR3 in DNA: TGTGCCAGTAGTACCATGGCTGGGGCCTATGGCTACACCTTC. This rearrangement joins TRBV19 to TRBJ1-2; D might be TRBD1 (5 bases). The CDR3 totals 14 residues. The germline CDR1 and CDR2 sequences are LNHDA and SQIVND (reference sequence). Trimming took 4 bases from V and 4 from J, leaving 13 bases between them.

The J gene is TRBJ2-3, the V gene TRBV15; TRBD2 matches at 7 bases. V lost 5 bases and J lost 0; bases outside the gene matches: 8. CDR1 and CDR2 (germline): LNHNV, YYDKDF (reference sequence). The CDR3 contains 16 residues. CDR3 sequence: CATSGRLARSTDTQYF. The CDR3 nucleotides are TGTGCCACCAGCGGCAGACTAGCCCGTAGCACAGATACGCAGTATTTT.

This chain connects TRBV5-8 to TRBJ2-1; D gene unclear. The V gene lost 0 bases and the J gene lost 9 bases, with 7 bases spanning the gap. This CDR3 has 12 amino acids. The germline V gene has CDR1 SGHTS and CDR2 YDEGEE. The CDR3 DNA follows: TGTGCCAGCAGCTTGGTTACAGTTGAGCAGTTCTTC. As protein: CASSLVTVEQFF.

The gene calls are TRBV5-6 and TRBJ2-1; 15 bases are shared with TRBD2. Trimming cost V 6 bases and J 7 bases; bases outside gene matches: 8. This CDR3 comprises 16 residues. Germline values: CDR1 SGHDT, CDR2 YYEEEE. CDR3: CASKFGLAGGRNEQFF. CDR3 in DNA: TGTGCCAGCAAATTCGGACTAGCGGGGGGGAGGAATGAGCAGTTCTTC.

V usage is TRBV21-1 and J usage is TRBJ1-3; the DNA was not compared with TRBD1, the D call given in the table. TRBV21-1 is labeled a pseudogene. The CDR3 has 16 amino acids. CDR3 bases: TGTGCCAGCGGAGTCACAGGGAGAATTTCTGGAAACACCATATATTTT. It encodes CASGVTGRISGNTIYF.

The J gene is TRBJ1-4, the V gene TRBV19; 8 bases agree with TRBD1. The germline gives CDR1 LNHDA, CDR2 SQIVND (reference sequence). Germline trimming cut 4 bases from V and 2 bases from J; bases unmatched to any gene: 3. The CDR3 spans 15 residues. The CDR3 is CASSTWTGTNEKLFF. DNA for the CDR3: TGTGCCAGTAGTACCTGGACAGGGACTAATGAAAAACTGTTTTTT. Combining the CDR3 with reference TRBV19 and TRBJ1-4 gives the whole variable domain DGGITQSPKYLFRKEGQNVTLSCEQNLNHDAMYWYRQDPGQGLRLIYYSQIVNDFQKGDIAEGYSVSREKKESFPLTVTSAQKNPTAFYLCASSTWTGTNEKLFFGSGTQLSVL.

This clone appeared once. The V and J genes are TRBV28 and TRBJ1-5, with 8 bases aligning to TRBD1. Germline loops: CDR1 MDHEN, CDR2 SYDVKM. Trimming cost V 7 bases and J 9 bases; bases outside gene matches: 8. The CDR3 length is 13 residues. In DNA, the CDR3 is TGTGCCAGCAAACCAGGGGGCGAACGGCCCCAGCATTTT. It specifies CASKPGGERPQHF.

V and J are TRBV13 and TRBJ1-6; 7 bases map to TRBD1. CDR1 and CDR2 (germline): PRHDT, FYEKMQ (reference sequence). CDR3 length: 15 residues. The ends lost 4 bases at V and 8 bases at J; junction bases unmatched: 8. CDR3 nucleotides: TGTGCCAGCAGCTCCGGGACAGAACTTTATTCACCCCTCCACTTT. Translated, it gives CASSSGTELYSPLHF.